This TCR beta chain derives from a study of spatial heterogeneity in lung cancer. This clonotype was recorded many times. Each TCR cDNA molecule carried a unique molecular identifier. TCRdb passed the 5' RACE reads through MiXCR, listing each CDR3 protein once. The repertoire has tens of thousands of distinct CDR3 sequences, roughly 5.4% of them found once; the top ten carry 25% to 30%. Trimming removed 0 bases at V and 0 bases at J, with 4 bases between. Germline lookup yields CDR1 KGHSH and CDR2 LQKENI. This CDR3 is built from 14 residues. Time point noted: sample taken at primary tumor resection. Samples came from some 73 TRACERx patients with untreated early-stage lung cancer.

Sequences were derived from PBMCs, sampled at surgery. The chain recombines TRBV18 with TRBJ2-3; D remains ambiguous. This TCR was sampled from a female donor with early-stage non-small cell lung cancer. The CDR3 reads CASSPPGSTDTQYF. DNA for the CDR3: TGTGCCAGCTCACCACCAGGTAGCACAGATACGCAGTATTTT.